The T cell receptor (beta chain) under discussion was sequenced for a study of naive and memory T cell subsets. Notes on the study in general: A few larger clonotypes appeared in naive repertoires, especially CD8, possibly memory cells re-expressing CD45RA.

Many counts were recorded for this clonotype. The antigen is undetermined. Both TRBC1 and TRBC2 were covered by a beta constant-region primer of two equimolar oligonucleotides. Ligated cDNA was amplified by four rounds of PCR with nested alpha and beta constant-region primers and SP2. TCRdb fed the UMI-ligation and nested PCR reads into MiXCR, producing one record per CDR3 protein. This sample has 150,000 or so distinct CDR3 sequences, with about 23% found just once. This CDR3 region has 12 residues. Germline assignment: CDR1 SQVTM and CDR2 ANQGSEA. V shed 5 bases and J shed 2 bases, with 10 bases lying between them.

The receptor was isolated from a human donor in good health. Sequencing used naive CD4+ T cells from blood. The chain links TRBV29-1 to TRBJ2-7; D is unresolved. The CDR3 DNA follows: TGCAGCGTTAGTAACGTCCCCTACGAGCAGTACTTC. Protein sequence: CSVSNVPYEQYF.